The clone carrying this T cell receptor beta chain was recorded at least ten times. Antigen: not known. The data derive from a study of Graves' ophthalmopathy and Graves' hyperthyroidism. Having ophthalmopathy, the donors showed moderate-to-severe activity, CAS ≥3 and NOSPECS ≥4, with disease lasting under 3 months. Clinical symptoms, serum thyroxine, TRAb, thyroid ultrasound and orbital computed tomography determined diagnosis. Study findings and constraints: Its predictions of ophthalmopathy progression gave the model 55% to 71% sensitivity and roughly 72% specificity. Blood also harbored most expanded thyroid clonotypes above 0.001 frequency.

Germline V gene lookup returns CDR1 ENHRY and CDR2 SYGVKD. Trimming removed 6 bases at V and 0 bases at J, with 8 bases between. The CDR3 runs 13 residues. Amplified material comprised TCR beta CDR3 regions derived from RNA transcripts. The library came from an HTBI-primed first-round RT-PCR and a second-round multiplex PCR. TCRdb passed the multiplex PCR reads through MiXCR, listing each CDR3 protein once. Among hundreds of thousands of distinct CDR3 sequences listed, 40% were seen once. The source of this sequence is an adult man with Graves' ophthalmopathy. V is TRBV10-3 and J is TRBJ2-5; tentative D call: TRBD2 (5 bases). Sequencing used peripheral blood. Here the CDR3 reads CAIRREYQETQYF. As DNA, the CDR3 is TGTGCCATCAGGAGGGAATACCAAGAGACCCAGTACTTC.